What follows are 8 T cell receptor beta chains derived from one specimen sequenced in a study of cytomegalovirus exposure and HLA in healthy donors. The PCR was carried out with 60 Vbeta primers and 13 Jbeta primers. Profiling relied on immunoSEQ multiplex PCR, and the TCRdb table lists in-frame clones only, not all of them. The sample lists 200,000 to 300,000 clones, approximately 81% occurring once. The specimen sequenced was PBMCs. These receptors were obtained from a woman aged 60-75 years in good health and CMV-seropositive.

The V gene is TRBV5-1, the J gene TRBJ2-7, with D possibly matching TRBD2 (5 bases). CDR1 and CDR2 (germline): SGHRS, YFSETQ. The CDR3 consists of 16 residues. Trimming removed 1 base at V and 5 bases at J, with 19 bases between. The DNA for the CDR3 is TGCGCCAGCAGCTTGACGTCAAAACTAGAAGGCGACGAGCAGTACTTC. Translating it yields CASSLTSKLEGDEQYF.

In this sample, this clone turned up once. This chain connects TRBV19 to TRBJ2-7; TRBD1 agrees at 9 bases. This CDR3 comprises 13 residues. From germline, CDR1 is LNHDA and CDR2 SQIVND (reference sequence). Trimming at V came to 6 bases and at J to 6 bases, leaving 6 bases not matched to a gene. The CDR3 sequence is CASSPGQGAEQYF. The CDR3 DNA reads TGTGCCAGTAGCCCGGGACAGGGAGCCGAGCAGTACTTC.

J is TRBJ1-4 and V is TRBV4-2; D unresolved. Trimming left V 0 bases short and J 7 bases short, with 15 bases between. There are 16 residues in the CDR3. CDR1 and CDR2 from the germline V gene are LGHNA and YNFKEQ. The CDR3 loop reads CASSQDVGGRGEKLFF. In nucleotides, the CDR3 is TGTGCCAGCAGCCAAGATGTGGGAGGGAGAGGTGAAAAACTGTTTTTT.

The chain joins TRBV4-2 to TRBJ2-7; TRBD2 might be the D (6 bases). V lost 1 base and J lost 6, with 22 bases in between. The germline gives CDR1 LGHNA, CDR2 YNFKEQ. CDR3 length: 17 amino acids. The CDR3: CASSQVSAGIGSGEQYF. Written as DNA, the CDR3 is TGTGCCAGCAGCCAAGTTAGCGCGGGGATAGGATCGGGCGAGCAGTACTTC.

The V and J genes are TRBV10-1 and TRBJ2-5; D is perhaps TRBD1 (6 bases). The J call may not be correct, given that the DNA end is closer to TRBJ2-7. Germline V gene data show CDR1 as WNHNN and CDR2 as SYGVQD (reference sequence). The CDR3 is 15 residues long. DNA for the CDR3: TGCGCCAGCAGTGTAGGGGACATCTACTCCTACGAGCAGTACTTC. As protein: CASSVGDIYSYEQYF.

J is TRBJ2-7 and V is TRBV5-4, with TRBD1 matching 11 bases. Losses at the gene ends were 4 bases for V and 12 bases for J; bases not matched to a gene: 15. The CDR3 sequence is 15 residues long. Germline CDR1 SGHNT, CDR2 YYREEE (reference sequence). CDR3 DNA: TGTGCCAGCAGCCCGGGACAGGGGGGACCAAAAGAGTTGTACTTC. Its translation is CASSPGQGGPKELYF.

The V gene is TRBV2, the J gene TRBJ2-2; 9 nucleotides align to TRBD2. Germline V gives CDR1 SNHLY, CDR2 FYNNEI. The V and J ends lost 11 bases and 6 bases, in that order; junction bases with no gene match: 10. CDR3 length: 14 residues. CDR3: CASVDSGSSGELFF. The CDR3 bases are TGTGCCTCGGTAGATAGCGGGAGTTCCGGGGAGCTGTTTTTT. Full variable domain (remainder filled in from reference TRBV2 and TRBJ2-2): EPEVTQTPSHQVTQMGQEVILRCVPISNHLYFYWYRQILGQKVEFLVSFYNNEISEKSEIFDDQFSVERPDGSNFTLKIRSTKLEDSAMYFCASVDSGSSGELFFGEGSRLTVL.

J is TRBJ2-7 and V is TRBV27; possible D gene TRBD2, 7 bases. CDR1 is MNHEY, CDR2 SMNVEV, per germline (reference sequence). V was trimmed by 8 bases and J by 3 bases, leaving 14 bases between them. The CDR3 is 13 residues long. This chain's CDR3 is CASSGASGYEQYF. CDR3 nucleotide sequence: TGTGCCAGCTCAGGGGCTAGCGGCTACGAGCAGTACTTC.